Below, one TCR beta chain is given with its context. Antigen: not known. The entry originates in a study of response to subunit inactivated influenza vaccine. Points from the study as a whole: Each seasonal influenza vaccination, the authors suggested, recruits few new T cells.

TCRdb processed the RT-PCR reads anew with MiXCR; each CDR3 protein has one entry. The repertoire holds approximately 290,000 distinct CDR3 sequences, about 20% seen once, with approximately 10% in the top ten. The clonotype comes from a man in his fifties or sixties who received an inactivated influenza vaccine. Material: PBMCs from blood, obtained about 19 months after vaccination.

The chain's CDR3 is CASRGLAGGSGEQFF. CDR3 sequence (DNA): TGTGCCAGCAGGGGACTAGCGGGGGGTTCGGGTGAGCAGTTCTTC. V and J are TRBV9 and TRBJ2-1, with TRBD2 matching over 15 bases. The CDR3 length is 15 residues. After removal of 5 bases from V and 9 bases from J, the junction contained 6 bases not matched to a gene. Germline CDR1 reads SGDLS; CDR2 reads YYNGEE.